These 19 T cell receptor beta chains were all obtained from the same sample, sequenced in a study of shared clonotypes between healthy human individuals. Assay used: immunoSEQ multiplex PCR; TCRdb lists only in-frame clones, some missing. Of roughly 2 million clones listed, just under 95% are singletons. Terminally differentiated effector memory CD45RA+ cells were left out of the naive CD8 fraction, which was CD45RO-negative and positively selected for CCR7. Material: naive CD8+ T cells sorted from blood. The receptors stem from a man younger than 30 in good health.

The V gene is TRBV4-1, the J gene TRBJ2-1; a possible D gene is TRBD2 (5 bases). Trimming stripped 0 bases from V and 8 bases from J, with 8 bases between. The CDR3 consists of 13 residues. Germline V CDR1 and CDR2: MGHRA, YSYEKL. CDR3 nucleotide sequence: TGCGCCAGCAGCCAAGAAACGGGGTATGAGCAGTTCTTC. Translated, it gives CASSQETGYEQFF.

This chain connects TRBV6-5 to TRBJ2-3; 8 bases line up with TRBD2. This CDR3 is built from 16 residues. Germline V CDR1 and CDR2: MNHEY, SVGAGI. J lost 2 bases, V lost 0 bases, and 4 bases had no gene match. CDR3 nucleotides: TGTGCCAGCAGTTACTCAGCGGGAGAGGACACAGATACGCAGTATTTT. As protein: CASSYSAGEDTDTQYF.

This chain links TRBV9 with TRBJ1-1; 9 bases agree with TRBD1. The CDR3 has 15 amino acids. Trimming removed 4 bases from V and 3 bases from J; junction bases left unmatched: 7. Germline CDR1 and CDR2: SGDLS and YYNGEE. Here the CDR3 reads CASSPRTGEHTEAFF. CDR3 in DNA: TGTGCCAGCAGCCCCCGGACAGGGGAACACACTGAAGCTTTCTTT.

The chain couples TRBV5-1 to TRBJ2-1; no clear D gene. The CDR3 spans 11 residues. V lost 3 bases and J 15 bases, leaving 13 bases between the germline ends. Per the germline V gene, CDR1 is SGHRS and CDR2 is YFSETQ. The CDR3 loop reads CASSSIQGVFF. Here the CDR3 DNA reads TGCGCCAGCAGCTCCATCCAAGGCGTGTTCTTC.

This CDR3 is CASSLAFDPETQYF. The CDR3 bases are TGTGCCAGCAGCTTAGCGTTCGACCCAGAGACCCAGTACTTC. The chain is built from TRBV7-9 and TRBJ2-5; unclear D gene. V lost 0 bases, J lost 4 bases, and 9 bases lay in between. The length of the CDR3 is 14 residues. The germline CDR1 and CDR2 sequences are SEHNR and FQNEAQ (reference sequence). The full variable domain, completed using reference TRBV7-9 and TRBJ2-5, is DTGVSQNPRHKITKRGQNVTFRCDPISEHNRLYWYRQTLGQGPEFLTYFQNEAQLEKSRLLSDRFSAERPKGSFSTLEIQRTEQGDSAMYLCASSLAFDPETQYFGPGTRLLVL.

The chain carries TRBV27 and TRBJ2-7; the match to TRBD1 covers 8 bases. V shed 8 bases and J 3 bases; nucleotides not matched to a gene: 12. The length of the CDR3 is 15 residues. The V gene's germline CDR1 is MNHEY and CDR2 SMNVEV (reference sequence). The CDR3 DNA follows: TGTGCCAGCGCGCCTCTTCGACAGGGGAACTACGAGCAGTACTTC. Its protein product is CASAPLRQGNYEQYF.

The chain combines TRBV9 with TRBJ1-2, with TRBD1 matching over 7 bases. The CDR3 length is 15 residues. Germline CDR1 SGDLS, CDR2 YYNGEE. Germline trimming cut 0 bases from V and 4 bases from J; bases unmatched to any gene: 6. The CDR3 DNA follows: TGTGCCAGCAGCGTAGCGGACAGGACCCCCTATGGCTACACCTTC. Protein product: CASSVADRTPYGYTF.

This clone was recorded once. The chain uses TRBV4-1 and TRBJ2-7; D is possibly TRBD1 (5 bases). This CDR3 is built from 14 residues. V was shortened by 1 base and J by 3 bases, with 10 bases between the two germline ends. Germline assignment: CDR1 MGHRA and CDR2 YSYEKL. CDR3 in DNA: TGCGCCAGCAGCCAAGGACAGCGACACTACGAGCAGTACTTC. Translation gives CASSQGQRHYEQYF.

This chain joins TRBV5-1 and TRBJ1-3; 9 nucleotides match TRBD1. The CDR3 consists of 15 residues. CDR1 SGHRS and CDR2 YFSETQ come from the germline V gene. With V trimmed by 4 bases and J by 3 bases, 5 bases remained unmatched. The CDR3 region has the DNA TGCGCCAGCAGCGTACAGGGGGCAGGTGGAAACACCATATATTTT. This codes for CASSVQGAGGNTIYF.

This chain links TRBV2 with TRBJ2-4, with 10 bases fitting TRBD1. The CDR3 has 16 amino acids. After removal of 5 bases from V and 8 bases from J, the junction contained 12 bases not matched to a gene. Germline CDR1 reads SNHLY; CDR2 reads FYNNEI. The CDR3 nucleotides are TGTGCCAGCAGTTTCTCCCGGGACAGGGGAGGGGACATTCAGTACTTC. As protein: CASSFSRDRGGDIQYF.

The chain couples TRBV9 to TRBJ1-5; D unresolved. The V gene's germline CDR1 is SGDLS and CDR2 YYNGEE. V was pared by 2 bases and J by 0 bases, with 9 bases between. The length of the CDR3 is 15 residues. The DNA for the CDR3 is TGTGCCAGCAGCGTTGCAGGTTATAGCAATCAGCCCCAGCATTTT. It yields the protein CASSVAGYSNQPQHF.

The J gene is TRBJ2-7, the V gene TRBV5-6; D gene ambiguous. The CDR3 sequence is 15 residues long. Germline values: CDR1 SGHDT, CDR2 YYEEEE. Trimming pared 4 bases from V and 3 bases from J, leaving 17 bases between. CDR3 DNA sequence: TGTGCCAGCAGCCTCGGCCAAATGAGGTTCTACGAGCAGTACTTC. Its protein product is CASSLGQMRFYEQYF.

The chain couples TRBV28 to TRBJ2-7, with 10 bases matching TRBD1. This CDR3 spans 15 amino acids. CDR1 and CDR2 from the germline V gene are MDHEN and SYDVKM. V lost 3 bases, J lost 7 bases, and 9 bases stayed unmatched. The CDR3 DNA reads TGTGCCAGCAGTTTCTCCGGGACAGGGGAGAGGGAGCAGTACTTC. Amino acids: CASSFSGTGEREQYF.

The V and J genes are TRBV30 and TRBJ2-3, with 9 nucleotides matching TRBD2. Trimming at V came to 2 bases and at J to 4 bases, leaving 4 bases not matched to a gene. The CDR3 has 14 residues. Germline V gene data show CDR1 as GTSNPN and CDR2 as SVGIG (reference sequence). CDR3 DNA sequence: TGTGCCTGGAGTCGACTAGCGGCGTCAGATACGCAGTATTTT. Translated, it gives CAWSRLAASDTQYF.

This chain uses TRBV5-4 with TRBJ2-5; D gene uncertain. Trimming stripped 6 bases from V and 3 bases from J, with 12 bases between. Germline loops: CDR1 SGHNT, CDR2 YYREEE (reference sequence). The CDR3 loop spans 13 amino acids. CDR3 loop: CASIRTGEETQYF. Written as DNA, the CDR3 is TGTGCCAGCATACGCACCGGTGAAGAGACCCAGTACTTC.

This chain connects TRBV6-5 to TRBJ2-7; TRBD2 agrees at 8 bases. Losses at the gene ends were 0 bases for V and 5 bases for J; bases not matched to a gene: 3. The CDR3 length is 14 residues. Germline V lookup: CDR1 MNHEY, CDR2 SVGAGI. CDR3 DNA sequence: TGTGCCAGCAGTTACTCTAGAGCGGGAGACGAGCAGTACTTC. Amino acids: CASSYSRAGDEQYF.

The chain joins TRBV2 to TRBJ1-1; D remains ambiguous. Germline values: CDR1 SNHLY, CDR2 FYNNEI. The V end was cut by 6 bases, the J end by 1 base, with 6 bases between. This CDR3 region has 12 residues. CDR3 DNA sequence: TGTGCCAGCAGGACTCAGAACACTGAAGCTTTCTTT. Protein: CASRTQNTEAFF.

This sequence joins TRBV15 and TRBJ2-7; 9 nucleotides line up with TRBD1. The V segment lost 3 bases and the J segment 2 bases; nucleotides outside the gene matches: 5. CDR3 length: 15 amino acids. From germline, CDR1 is LNHNV and CDR2 YYDKDF (reference sequence). CDR3 DNA sequence: TGTGCCACCAGCAGGGATCGACAGGGGGCCTACGAGCAGTACTTC. The encoded protein is CATSRDRQGAYEQYF.

This clone was counted a few times. The chain employs TRBV4-1 and TRBJ1-2, with 10 positions matching TRBD1. V shed 5 bases, J shed 6 bases, and the junction held 12 bases outside the gene matches. Germline V gives CDR1 MGHRA, CDR2 YSYEKL. CDR3 size: 16 residues. Here the CDR3 DNA reads TGCGCCAGCAGCACACACGGGACAGGGGATGTGAATGGCTACACCTTC. This translates into CASSTHGTGDVNGYTF.